This entry features one TCR beta chain sequence. This entry is derived from a study of blood T cell repertoires in COVID-19. For the study at large: Collection of acute and convalescent COVID-19 samples took place in the United States, Italy and Spain. From T cells, B-cell-depleted T cells, or PBMCs came the material, which was cDNA or gDNA.

In the study's own analysis: Quantification of nucleated cells was approximated via reference gene primer amplification. The protocol was immunoSEQ multiplex PCR, while the TCRdb copy is restricted to in-frame clones and leaves out a portion. The V and J calls and clone size were taken over from that table, and D and trimming were inferred from the DNA. In the table there are roughly 100,000 clones, 85% of which are singletons. The CDR3 has 18 amino acids. Germline-derived CDR1 and CDR2 are SGHVS and FNYEAQ. The V and J ends lost 1 base and 0 bases, in that order; junction bases with no gene match: 8.

The chain employs TRBV7-6 and TRBJ2-3, with 9 bases matching TRBD2. This TCR was recovered from a woman between 65 and 79 years old with active or convalescent COVID-19. Sequencing was done on a sample of peripheral blood. CDR3 residues: CASSLGSGGTISTDTQYF. The CDR3 nucleotides are TGTGCCAGCAGCTTAGGTAGCGGGGGTACCATAAGCACAGATACGCAGTATTTT.